The present entry profiles one T cell receptor beta chain with its context. Its matching antigen is unknown. This sample stems from a study of T cells in Graves' hyperthyroidism and ophthalmopathy. The investigators amplified TCR beta CDR3 regions from RNA transcripts. TCR CDR3 underwent first-round RT-PCR with the HTBI primer set. TCRdb independently ran MiXCR on the multiplex PCR reads; one entry per CDR3 protein. This table holds over 650,000 distinct CDR3 sequences, roughly 46% found once. Patients showing uncontrolled infection, other autoimmune disease, pregnancy or lactation were ineligible. Clinical symptoms, serum thyroxine and TRAb, thyroid ultrasound and orbital computed tomography were used for the diagnoses. With 4 bases clipped from V and 8 bases from J, the junction kept 4 bases outside the gene matches. The CDR3 runs 13 residues. CDR1 and CDR2 (germline): MNHEY, SMNVEV (reference sequence).

Study-level points and caveats: Most expanded thyroid clonotypes above 0.001 also appeared in blood.

The sequence derives from an adult man with Graves' disease, either hyperthyroidism or ophthalmopathy (not recorded which). Sequenced material: peripheral blood or thyroid tissue (not recorded which). This sequence joins TRBV27 and TRBJ1-4; 7 bases map to TRBD1. Here the CDR3 reads CASSSRGVEKLFF. The CDR3 DNA follows: TGTGCCAGCAGTTCCAGGGGGGTGGAAAAACTGTTTTTT.